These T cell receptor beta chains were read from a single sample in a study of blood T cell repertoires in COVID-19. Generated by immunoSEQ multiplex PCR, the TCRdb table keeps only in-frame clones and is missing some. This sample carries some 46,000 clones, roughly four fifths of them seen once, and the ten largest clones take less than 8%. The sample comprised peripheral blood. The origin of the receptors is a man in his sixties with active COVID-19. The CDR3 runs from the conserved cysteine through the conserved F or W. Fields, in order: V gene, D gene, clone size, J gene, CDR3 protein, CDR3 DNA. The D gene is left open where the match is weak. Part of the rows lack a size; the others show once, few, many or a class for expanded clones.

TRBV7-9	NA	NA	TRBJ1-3	CASSSRFSGNTIYF	TGTGCCAGCAGCTCTCGTTTCTCTGGAAACACCATATATTTT
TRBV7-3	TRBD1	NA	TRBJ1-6	CASSHRGQGNRNSPLHF	TGTGCCAGCAGCCACAGGGGGCAGGGGAACAGGAATTCACCCCTCCACTTT
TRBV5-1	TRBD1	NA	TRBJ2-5	CASSLGQGARETQYF	TGCGCCAGCAGCCTAGGACAGGGGGCGCGGGAGACCCAGTACTTC
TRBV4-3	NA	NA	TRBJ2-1	CASSQARGSYNEQFF	TGCGCCAGCAGCCAAGCCCGGGGGTCCTACAATGAGCAGTTCTTC
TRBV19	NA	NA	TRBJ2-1	CASSKRQSSYNEQFF	TGTGCCAGTAGTAAGAGACAGAGCTCCTACAATGAGCAGTTCTTC
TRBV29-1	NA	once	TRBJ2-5	CSVDKYSLPQETQYF	TGCAGCGTCGATAAATATAGCCTTCCCCAAGAGACCCAGTACTTC
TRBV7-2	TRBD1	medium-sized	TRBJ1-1	CASSSRRTGRGEAFF	TGTGCCAGCAGCTCCCGACGGACAGGGAGGGGTGAAGCTTTCTTT
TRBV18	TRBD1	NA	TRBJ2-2	CASSPSGTGDTGELFF	TGTGCCAGCTCACCATCCGGGACAGGGGACACCGGGGAGCTGTTTTTT
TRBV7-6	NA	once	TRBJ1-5	CASSLSAGLGDQPQHF	TGTGCCAGCAGCTTATCGGCGGGGTTGGGCGATCAGCCCCAGCATTTT
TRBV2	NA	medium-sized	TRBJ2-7	CASSEYFNSPYEQYF	TGTGCCAGCAGTGAATATTTTAACAGTCCCTACGAGCAGTACTTC
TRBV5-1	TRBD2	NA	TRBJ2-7	CASSRSSGVYYEQYF	TGCGCCAGCAGCCGGAGTAGCGGGGTTTACTACGAGCAGTACTTC
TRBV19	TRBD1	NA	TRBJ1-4	CASSIVDRAGEKLFF	TGTGCCAGTAGTATAGTTGACAGGGCGGGTGAAAAACTGTTTTTT
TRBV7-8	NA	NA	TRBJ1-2	CASGRESPYGYTF	TGTGCCAGCGGGAGAGAGTCGCCCTATGGCTACACCTTC
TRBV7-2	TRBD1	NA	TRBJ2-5	CASSWDRKETQYF	TGTGCCAGCAGTTGGGACAGGAAAGAGACCCAGTACTTC
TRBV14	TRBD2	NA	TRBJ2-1	CASSQQTGGPQFF	TGTGCCAGCAGCCAACAGACGGGAGGGCCTCAGTTCTTC
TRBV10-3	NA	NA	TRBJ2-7	CAISVTAGEGGEQYF	TGTGCCATCAGTGTCACGGCCGGGGAAGGTGGCGAGCAGTACTTC
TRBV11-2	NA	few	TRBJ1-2	CASSLIGVVDSGYTF	TGTGCCAGCAGCTTAATAGGCGTGGTTGATAGCGGCTACACCTTC
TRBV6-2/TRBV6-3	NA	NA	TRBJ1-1	CASSYEENTEAFF	TGTGCCAGCAGTTACGAGGAGAACACTGAAGCTTTCTTT
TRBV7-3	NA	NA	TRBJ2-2	CASSFLASGELFF	TGTGCCAGCAGCTTCCTAGCCTCCGGGGAGCTGTTTTTT
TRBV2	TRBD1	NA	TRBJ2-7	CASSPDRGYEQYF	TGTGCCAGCAGTCCGGACAGGGGCTACGAGCAGTACTTC
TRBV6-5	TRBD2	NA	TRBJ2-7	CASSYALAGVRHEQYF	TGTGCCAGCAGTTACGCCCTAGCGGGAGTTAGGCACGAGCAGTACTTC
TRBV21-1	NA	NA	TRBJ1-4	CASSKSGLGEKLFF	TGTGCCAGCAGCAAATCAGGGTTAGGTGAAAAACTGTTTTTT
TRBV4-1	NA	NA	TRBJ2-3	CASSQGPLRGSTDTQYF	TGCGCCAGCAGCCAAGGACCGCTTCGGGGGAGCACAGATACGCAGTATTTT
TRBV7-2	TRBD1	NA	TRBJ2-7	CASSSYSRDSHYEQYF	TGTGCCAGCAGCTCGTATAGCCGGGACAGCCACTACGAGCAGTACTTC
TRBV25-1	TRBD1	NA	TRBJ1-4	CASSGTGQVREKLFF	TGTGCCAGCAGTGGGACGGGACAGGTTAGAGAAAAACTGTTTTTT
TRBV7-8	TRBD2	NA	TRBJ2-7	CASSVESSGLTNEQYF	TGTGCCAGCAGCGTCGAATCTAGCGGCCTTACTAACGAGCAGTACTTC
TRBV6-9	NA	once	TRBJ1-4	CASSYSAETTEPKLFF	TGTGCCAGCAGTTATTCAGCAGAAACGACAGAACCAAAACTGTTTTTT
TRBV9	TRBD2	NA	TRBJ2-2	CASRAGEMNTGELFF	TGTGCCAGCAGAGCGGGAGAGATGAACACCGGGGAGCTGTTTTTT
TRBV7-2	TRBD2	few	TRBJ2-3	CASSSANLGLAGPTDTQYF	TGTGCCAGCAGCTCGGCTAACTTGGGACTAGCGGGGCCCACAGATACGCAGTATTTT
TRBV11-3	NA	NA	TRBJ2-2	CASSLERGNTGELFF	TGTGCCAGCAGCTTAGAGCGGGGGAACACCGGGGAGCTGTTTTTT
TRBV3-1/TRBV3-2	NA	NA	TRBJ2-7	CASSQDLFLASSYEQYF	TGTGCCAGCAGCCAGGATTTATTCCTAGCGTCCTCCTACGAGCAGTACTTC
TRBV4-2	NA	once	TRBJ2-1	CASSQETESYEQFF	TGTGCCAGCAGCCAAGAAACTGAGTCCTATGAGCAGTTCTTC
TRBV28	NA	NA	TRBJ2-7	CASSLSPTSYEQYF	TGTGCCAGCAGTTTATCCCCGACTTCCTACGAGCAGTACTTC
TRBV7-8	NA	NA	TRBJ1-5	CASSPRGGNQPQHF	TGTGCCAGCAGCCCCCGGGGGGGCAATCAGCCCCAGCATTTT
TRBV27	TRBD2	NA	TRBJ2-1	CASGGGNEQFF	TGTGCCAGTGGGGGGGGGAATGAGCAGTTCTTC
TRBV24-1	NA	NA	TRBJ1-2	CATSDTRENYGYTF	TGTGCCACCAGTGACACCAGGGAAAACTATGGCTACACCTTC
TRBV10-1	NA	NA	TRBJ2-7	CASSELLHRVYEQYF	TGCGCCAGCAGTGAATTGCTGCACAGAGTCTACGAGCAGTACTTC
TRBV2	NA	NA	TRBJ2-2	CASSNRDNTGELFF	TGTGCCAGCAGCAACAGGGACAACACCGGGGAGCTGTTTTTT
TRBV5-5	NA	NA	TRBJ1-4	CASSLVQNNEKLFF	TGTGCCAGCAGCTTAGTGCAGAATAATGAAAAACTGTTTTTT